Below are 21 T cell receptor beta chains sequenced from a single sample in a study of blood T cell repertoires in COVID-19. Clones were read by immunoSEQ multiplex PCR, and TCRdb kept only the in-frame ones, dropping some. The sample holds some 180,000 clones; around 85% are singletons and the top ten take roughly 6%. Source material: PBMCs or T cells enriched from blood (not recorded which). Receptors were obtained from a man between 35 and 55 years old who had recovered from COVID-19.

The chain uses TRBV19 and TRBJ2-1; D is unclear. Trimming took 2 bases from V and 8 from J, leaving 19 bases between them. This CDR3 comprises 16 residues. The germline CDR1 and CDR2 sequences are LNHDA and SQIVND (reference sequence). The CDR3 spells CASSIKRRLIFHEQFF. In DNA form, the CDR3 reads TGTGCCAGTAGTATAAAGAGACGACTGATTTTCCATGAGCAGTTCTTC.

V gene TRBV2 combines with J gene TRBJ2-5; TRBD1 agrees at 10 bases. CDR1 and CDR2 from the germline V gene are SNHLY and FYNNEI. The junction had 9 bases not matched to a gene; V was cut back by 6 bases and J by 5 bases. The CDR3 length is 15 residues. Here the CDR3 DNA reads TGTGCCAGCAGGGCCGACAGGGGGCCTTGGGAGACCCAGTACTTC. This sequence encodes CASRADRGPWETQYF.

The rearrangement uses TRBV28 and TRBJ1-4; 7 bases line up with TRBD1. CDR1 MDHEN and CDR2 SYDVKM come from the germline V gene. V dropped 6 bases and J dropped 3; count of bases not matched to a gene: 7. The CDR3 is 15 amino acids. CDR3 region: CASSETGAPNEKLFF. The DNA for the CDR3 is TGTGCCAGCAGCGAAACAGGGGCCCCTAATGAAAAACTGTTTTTT.

V gene TRBV3-1 (or the pseudogene TRBV3-2) combines with J gene TRBJ2-5; D call uncertain. CDR3 length: 12 amino acids. Trimming pared 3 bases from V and 5 bases from J, leaving 7 bases between. Per germline, CDR1 LGHDT and CDR2 YNNKEL (reference sequence). Here the CDR3 DNA reads TGTGCCAGCAGCCAGATGAGGGAGACCCAGTACTTC. Residues: CASSQMRETQYF.

V and J are TRBV30 and TRBJ1-2; the match to TRBD1 covers 11 bases. V lost 3 bases to trimming and J lost 1 base; unmatched junction nucleotides: 7. Per the germline V gene, CDR1 is GTSNPN and CDR2 is SVGIG (reference sequence). The CDR3 sequence is 16 residues long. CDR3 sequence: CAWSRDRGDLNYGYTF. CDR3 in DNA: TGTGCCTGGAGCCGGGACAGGGGGGATCTTAACTATGGCTACACCTTC.

This clone turned up a few times. This rearrangement joins TRBV19 to TRBJ1-2, with D uncertain. V dropped 2 bases and J dropped 3 bases, with 7 bases sitting between them. Germline values: CDR1 LNHDA, CDR2 SQIVND (reference sequence). This CDR3 comprises 13 residues. CDR3 amino acids: CASSISGYYGYTF. The CDR3 nucleotides read TGTGCCAGTAGTATATCGGGGTACTATGGCTACACCTTC.

The rearrangement joins TRBV27 to TRBJ1-5; D is undetermined. V lost 6 bases and J 6 bases, leaving 9 bases between the germline ends. The CDR3 has 12 residues. Germline V gives CDR1 MNHEY, CDR2 SMNVEV (reference sequence). The CDR3 coding sequence is TGTGCCAGCAGGAAAGGAGGTCAGCCCCAGCATTTT. Protein sequence: CASRKGGQPQHF.

This clone has just one count. This sequence joins TRBV9 and TRBJ2-7; tentatively, D is TRBD2 (7 bases). CDR1 is SGDLS and CDR2 is YYNGEE in the germline V gene. The V end was cut by 4 bases, the J end by 6 bases, with 17 bases between. The CDR3 length is 14 residues. The CDR3 protein is CASSQGRGATEQYF. CDR3 DNA: TGTGCCAGCAGCCAGGGGAGGGGGGCGACCGAGCAGTACTTC.

This chain connects TRBV5-8 to TRBJ2-3; the D gene is possibly TRBD2 (6 bases). The V gene lost 6 bases and the J gene lost 3 bases, with 14 bases spanning the gap. This CDR3 spans 14 amino acids. CDR1 is SGHTS and CDR2 is YDEGEE in the germline V gene. The CDR3 region has the DNA TGTGCCAGCACGGGAGAGACAAGGACAGATACGCAGTATTTT. Its protein is CASTGETRTDTQYF. The full variable domain, in which reference TRBV5-8 and TRBJ2-3 provide the parts outside the CDR3, is EAGVTQSPTHLIKTRGQQATLRCSPISGHTSVYWYQQALGLGLQFLLWYDEGEERNRGNFPPRFSGRQFPNYSSELNVNALELEDSALYLCASTGETRTDTQYFGPGTRLTVL.

Worth noting for this clone: One junction end disagrees with the germline gene, perhaps due to a read error. This chain connects TRBV7-7 to TRBJ2-5; 12 nucleotides align to TRBD2. The CDR3 is 15 amino acids. From germline, CDR1 is SSHAT and CDR2 FNYEAQ (reference sequence). The CDR3 nucleotides are TGTGCTAGCAGCCGGACTAGCGGGGCCGAGGAGACCCAGTACTTC. This codes for CASSRTSGAEETQYF.

J is TRBJ2-1 and V is TRBV5-1, with 9 positions matching TRBD1. J lost 2 bases, V lost 1 base, and 10 bases had no gene match. Germline V CDR1 and CDR2: SGHRS, YFSETQ. CDR3 size: 18 residues. CDR3 amino acids: CASSLRDREVSTYNEQFF. DNA of the CDR3: TGCGCCAGCAGCTTGCGGGACAGGGAGGTGAGCACCTACAATGAGCAGTTCTTC. Together with reference TRBV5-1 and TRBJ2-1, the CDR3 gives the full variable domain: KAGVTQTPRYLIKTRGQQVTLSCSPISGHRSVSWYQQTPGQGLQFLFEYFSETQRNKGNFPGRFSGRQFSNSRSEMNVSTLELGDSALYLCASSLRDREVSTYNEQFFGPGTRLTVL.

The rearrangement uses TRBV11-3 and TRBJ1-2; 7 nucleotides line up with TRBD1. The CDR3 is 13 residues long. The germline gives CDR1 SGHNT, CDR2 YENEEA. The junction had 2 bases not matched to a gene; V was cut back by 5 bases and J by 2 bases. The CDR3 bases are TGTGCCAGCAGCCAGACAGGGAACTATGGCTACACCTTC. Amino acids: CASSQTGNYGYTF.

This clone came up once. V is TRBV14 and J is TRBJ1-2, with TRBD1 matching 7 bases. Trimming at V came to 5 bases and at J to 3 bases, leaving 3 bases not matched to a gene. From germline, CDR1 is SGHDN and CDR2 FVKESK. The CDR3 totals 13 residues. Here the CDR3 reads CASSLQGHYGYTF. CDR3 DNA sequence: TGTGCCAGCAGCTTACAGGGGCACTATGGCTACACCTTC. The full variable domain, in which reference TRBV14 and TRBJ1-2 provide the parts outside the CDR3, is EAGVTQFPSHSVIEKGQTVTLRCDPISGHDNLYWYRRVMGKEIKFLLHFVKESKQDESGMPNNRFLAERTGGTYSTLKVQPAELEDSGVYFCASSLQGHYGYTFGSGTRLTVV.

The genes are TRBV5-1 and TRBJ1-2; possibly TRBD1 for D (5 bases). V was clipped by 3 bases and J by 4 bases, with 13 bases between them. Germline CDR1 and CDR2: SGHRS and YFSETQ. This CDR3 region has 14 residues. The CDR3 here is CASSSEGLLYGYTF. The CDR3 DNA reads TGCGCCAGCAGCTCCGAGGGACTGCTCTATGGCTACACCTTC. The full variable domain, in which reference TRBV5-1 and TRBJ1-2 provide the parts outside the CDR3, is KAGVTQTPRYLIKTRGQQVTLSCSPISGHRSVSWYQQTPGQGLQFLFEYFSETQRNKGNFPGRFSGRQFSNSRSEMNVSTLELGDSALYLCASSSEGLLYGYTFGSGTRLTVV.

This clone was seen at least ten times. J is TRBJ2-5 and V is TRBV9; maybe TRBD1 (5 bases). V was trimmed by 1 base and J by 2 bases, leaving 12 bases between them. Germline loops: CDR1 SGDLS, CDR2 YYNGEE. This CDR3 region has 15 residues. In DNA, the CDR3 is TGTGCCAGCAGCGTAAGTCCCCGACAGCAAGAGACCCAGTACTTC. Translation gives CASSVSPRQQETQYF.

The V gene is TRBV7-2, the J gene TRBJ2-1, with D perhaps TRBD2 (6 bases). Trimming left V 1 base short and J 5 bases short, with 12 bases between. Germline CDR1 and CDR2: SGHTA and FQGNSA. CDR3 length equals 15 residues. CDR3: CASSLVGGRDNEQFF. The CDR3 DNA follows: TGTGCCAGCAGCTTAGTCGGGGGTCGAGACAATGAGCAGTTCTTC.

The V call is TRBV24-1, the J call TRBJ2-7, with D tentatively TRBD1 (5 bases). The CDR3 loop spans 15 amino acids. Germline CDR1 KGHDR, CDR2 SFDVKD. The V end lost 0 bases, the J end lost 6 bases, and 14 bases lay between the germline ends. This CDR3 reads CATSDLGPTGAEQYF. CDR3 DNA: TGTGCCACCAGTGATTTGGGGCCTACAGGTGCCGAGCAGTACTTC.

The rearrangement uses TRBV2 and TRBJ2-2; tentative D call: TRBD2 (6 bases). Germline assignment: CDR1 SNHLY and CDR2 FYNNEI. The V end was cut by 10 bases, the J end by 3 bases, with 15 bases between. CDR3 size: 14 residues. CDR3 sequence: CATRGGWDTGELFF. For the CDR3, the DNA is TGTGCCACCCGCGGAGGGTGGGACACCGGGGAGCTGTTTTTT. The variable domain in full, with the rest retrieved from reference TRBV2 and TRBJ2-2, is EPEVTQTPSHQVTQMGQEVILRCVPISNHLYFYWYRQILGQKVEFLVSFYNNEISEKSEIFDDQFSVERPDGSNFTLKIRSTKLEDSAMYFCATRGGWDTGELFFGEGSRLTVL.

V gene TRBV9 combines with J gene TRBJ2-7, with D possibly matching TRBD2 (6 bases). V lost 0 bases and J lost 3, with 13 bases in between. Germline V gene data show CDR1 as SGDLS and CDR2 as YYNGEE. The CDR3 has 15 amino acids. The CDR3 here is CASSVAYGGDYEQYF. The CDR3 DNA is TGTGCCAGCAGCGTAGCTTATGGCGGGGACTACGAGCAGTACTTC.

V gene TRBV5-1 combines with J gene TRBJ1-5; D remains unclear. The CDR3 is 13 residues long. Trimming took 2 bases from V and 6 from J, leaving 9 bases between them. The germline V gene encodes CDR1 SGHRS and CDR2 YFSETQ. CDR3 coding DNA: TGCGCCAGCAGCTTCACATCAGGTCAGCCCCAGCATTTT. Translated: CASSFTSGQPQHF.

This rearrangement joins TRBV4-1 to TRBJ1-5; perhaps TRBD1 as D (6 bases). This CDR3 spans 15 amino acids. Germline CDR1 MGHRA, CDR2 YSYEKL. Trimming stripped 3 bases from V and 0 bases from J, with 9 bases between. The CDR3 spells CASSQGTLSNQPQHF. In DNA form, the CDR3 reads TGCGCCAGCAGCCAGGGGACACTTAGCAATCAGCCCCAGCATTTT.